This T cell receptor (beta chain) was recovered during a study of control samples from healthy donors and cancer patients. Clones were sequenced by immunoSEQ multiplex PCR, and TCRdb holds only the in-frame ones, with some missing. The sample comprises under 85,000 clones, over 85% of which are singletons, and around 5.1% rests with the top ten. The clonotype was recovered from a man aged 55 to 69 with colorectal cancer. Sequencing input: PBMCs.

CDR3 sequence (DNA): TGTGCCAGCAGCCTACGACAGGGGACTCCCTACGAGCAGTACTTC. Its translation: CASSLRQGTPYEQYF. V and J are TRBV14 and TRBJ2-7, with TRBD1 matching over 8 bases. V was pared by 4 bases and J by 2 bases, with 7 bases of the junction left unmatched. Germline V gene sequence: CDR1 SGHDN, CDR2 FVKESK. The CDR3 is 15 residues long.